This record covers a single T cell receptor beta chain. Its antigen is not known. This sample is part of a study of T-cell memory formation after mild COVID-19. Using its own MiXCR run on the 5' RACE reads, TCRdb lists one record per CDR3 protein. The table lists 550,000 to 650,000 distinct CDR3 sequences, 17% of them singletons. Findings and caveats of the study: Specificity for SARS-CoV-2 was not confirmed among the second-wave clones peaking on day 37.

Germline trimming cut 2 bases from V and 8 bases from J; bases unmatched to any gene: 9. Germline V CDR1 and CDR2: MNHEY, SVGAGI. CDR3 length: 17 residues. Specimen: PBMCs or a T cell subset sorted from them (not recorded which). This TCR was sampled from an adult woman who had mild COVID-19 (a few samples of this study predate the infection). Cell type and time point are not known. The chain is built from TRBV6-5 and TRBJ2-1, with 13 bases fitting TRBD2. CDR3 bases: TGTGCCAGCAGTTACACTAGCGGGAGGGCCCTGGGTGATGAGCAGTTCTTC. This sequence encodes CASSYTSGRALGDEQFF.